This T cell receptor (beta chain) is from a study of cytomegalovirus exposure and HLA in healthy donors. Study-wide results and limits: TCR beta chains associated with HLA were, in a later analysis, more clonally expanded than equally common others.

In the PCR, 60 Vbeta and 13 Jbeta primers were used. The method was immunoSEQ multiplex PCR; TCRdb's version includes in-frame clones alone and lacks a portion of them. The table records 90,000 to 110,000 clones, 70% to 80% of them present only once. Germline V lookup: CDR1 SGDLS, CDR2 YYNGEE. The CDR3 extends over 13 amino acids. V lost 3 bases, J lost 5 bases, and 4 bases stayed unmatched. For this clone: Its specificity is not known.

V gene TRBV9 combines with J gene TRBJ1-1; TRBD1 aligns across 7 bases. Sequencing was performed on PBMCs. This clonotype originated in a man aged 25-40 years in good health and CMV-seronegative. This CDR3 is CASSDYRGTEAFF. For the CDR3, the DNA is TGTGCCAGCAGCGACTACAGGGGTACTGAAGCTTTCTTT. Full variable domain (missing parts from reference TRBV9 and TRBJ1-1): DSGVTQTPKHLITATGQRVTLRCSPRSGDLSVYWYQQSLDQGLQFLIQYYNGEERAKGNILERFSAQQFPDLHSELNLSSLELGDSALYFCASSDYRGTEAFFGQGTRLTVV.